Ten or more counts support the clone carrying this T cell receptor beta chain. Its matching antigen is unknown. The data belong to a study of T-cell memory formation after mild COVID-19. The study, taken as a whole, reports: Shrinking CD4+ clones were chiefly CM and EM; CD8+ ones were chiefly EMRA.

TCRdb analysed the 5' RACE reads with MiXCR anew, one entry per CDR3 protein. The table records 110,000 or so distinct CDR3 sequences, 22% of them present only once. This sequence originates from a man between 18 and 29 years old who had mild COVID-19 (a few samples of this study predate the infection). Cell type and time point are not known. The sample taken for sequencing was PBMCs or a T cell subset sorted from them (not recorded which).

CDR3 sequence: CASSDEAGGTDTQYF. Here the CDR3 DNA reads TGTGCCAGCAGTGACGAAGCGGGGGGCACAGATACGCAGTATTTT. The chain uses TRBV6-4 and TRBJ2-3; 8 bases map to TRBD2. This CDR3 region has 15 residues. The germline V gene encodes CDR1 MRHNA and CDR2 SNTAGT. The V and J ends lost 2 bases and 1 base, in that order; junction bases with no gene match: 2.